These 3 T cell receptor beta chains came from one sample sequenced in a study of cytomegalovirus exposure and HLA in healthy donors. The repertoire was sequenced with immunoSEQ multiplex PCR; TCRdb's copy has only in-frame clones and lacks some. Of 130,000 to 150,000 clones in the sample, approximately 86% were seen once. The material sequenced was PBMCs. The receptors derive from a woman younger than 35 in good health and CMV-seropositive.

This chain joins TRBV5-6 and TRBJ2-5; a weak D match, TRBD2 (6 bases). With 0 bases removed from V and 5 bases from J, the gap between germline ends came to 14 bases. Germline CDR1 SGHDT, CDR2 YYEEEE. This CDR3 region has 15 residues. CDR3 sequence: CASSLGWGVKETQYF. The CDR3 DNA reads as TGTGCCAGCAGCTTGGGGTGGGGGGTAAAGGAGACCCAGTACTTC.

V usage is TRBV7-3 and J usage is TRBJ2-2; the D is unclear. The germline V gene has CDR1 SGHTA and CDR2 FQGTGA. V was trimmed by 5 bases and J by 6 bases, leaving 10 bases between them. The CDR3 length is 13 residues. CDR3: CASSNVGSGELFF. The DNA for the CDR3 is TGTGCCAGCAGCAATGTCGGGTCCGGGGAGCTGTTTTTT.

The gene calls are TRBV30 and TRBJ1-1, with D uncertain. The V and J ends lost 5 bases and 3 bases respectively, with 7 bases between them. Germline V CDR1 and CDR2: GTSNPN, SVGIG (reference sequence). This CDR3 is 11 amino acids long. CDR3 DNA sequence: TGTGCCTGGGGTTTAGACACTGAAGCTTTCTTT. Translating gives CAWGLDTEAFF. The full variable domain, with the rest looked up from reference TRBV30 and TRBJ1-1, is SQTIHQWPATLVQPVGSPLSLECTVEGTSNPNLYWYRQAAGRGLQLLFYSVGIGQISSEVPQNLSASRPQDRQFILSSKKLLLSDSGFYLCAWGLDTEAFFGQGTRLTVV.